These T cell receptor beta chains were read from a single sample in a study of shared clonotypes between healthy human individuals. Sequenced by immunoSEQ multiplex PCR; TCRdb stores in-frame clones only, minus some. The data show under 2,500,000 clones, about 94% seen once. Sequencing was carried out using naive CD4+ T cells sorted from blood. These receptors were obtained from a man between 18 and 29 years old in good health. Both conserved end residues are part of each CDR3. The D gene is left open where the match is weak. A row's size may be missing; if present it is once, few, many or a size class.

d_call	cdr3_length	v_call	j_call	clone_size	cdr3_aa	cdr3_nt
TRBD1	14	TRBV5-1	TRBJ1-2	once	CASTLTGLDYGYTF	TGCGCCAGCACTCTGACAGGGCTCGACTATGGCTACACCTTC
TRBD2	15	TRBV5-5	TRBJ2-7	-	CASARGASGSHEQYF	TGTGCCAGCGCTCGAGGGGCGAGCGGGAGCCACGAGCAGTACTTC
-	12	TRBV5-8	TRBJ2-1	-	CASSFGLNEQFF	TGTGCCAGCAGCTTTGGCCTAAATGAGCAGTTCTTC
-	15	TRBV6-1	TRBJ1-1	-	CASSEAYRVNTEAFF	TGTGCCAGCAGTGAAGCGTACAGGGTAAACACTGAAGCTTTCTTT
-	15	TRBV4-3	TRBJ2-2	-	CASSQDPRNTGELFF	TGCGCCAGCAGCCAAGACCCTAGGAACACCGGGGAGCTGTTTTTT
-	14	TRBV5-1	TRBJ2-3	-	CASSLGASTDTQYF	TGCGCCAGCAGCTTGGGTGCAAGCACAGATACGCAGTATTTT
-	14	TRBV9	TRBJ1-1	-	CASSVDSGGTEAFF	TGTGCCAGCAGCGTAGATAGCGGGGGCACTGAAGCTTTCTTT
-	15	TRBV28	TRBJ2-7	once	CASSRHGSKTYEQYF	TGTGCCAGCAGTCGCCACGGGAGTAAAACCTACGAGCAGTACTTC
-	14	TRBV7-2	TRBJ1-2	-	CASSFKIQGYGYTF	TGTGCCAGCAGCTTTAAGATACAAGGCTATGGCTACACCTTC
-	14	TRBV5-1	TRBJ1-1	-	CASRSMFAETEAFF	TGCGCCAGCAGGTCCATGTTTGCAGAAACTGAAGCTTTCTTT
-	13	TRBV7-7	TRBJ2-5	-	CASSPGALETQYF	TGTGCTAGCAGCCCTGGGGCCCTGGAGACCCAGTACTTC
-	15	TRBV5-6	TRBJ1-4	-	CASSYSGATNEKLFF	TGTGCCAGCAGTTACTCAGGGGCAACTAATGAAAAACTGTTTTTT
TRBD1	15	TRBV5-1	TRBJ2-2	-	CASQPTGGDTGELFF	TGCGCCAGCCAGCCTACAGGGGGAGACACCGGGGAGCTGTTTTTT
-	13	TRBV14	TRBJ1-2	-	CASSSIPYYGYTF	TGTGCCAGCAGCTCTATACCCTACTATGGCTACACCTTC
TRBD2	18	TRBV15	TRBJ2-7	-	CATSSATGLAGGIYEQYF	TGTGCCACCAGCAGCGCGACCGGACTAGCGGGAGGAATCTACGAGCAGTACTTC
-	16	TRBV28	TRBJ2-6	-	CASSLYGQRAANVLTF	TGTGCCAGCAGTTTATACGGCCAACGGGCTGCCAACGTCCTGACTTTC
TRBD2	13	TRBV11-2	TRBJ2-7	-	CASSLVTSGRRYF	TGTGCCAGCAGCTTAGTTACTAGCGGGAGGCGCTACTTC
-	13	TRBV7-9	TRBJ1-5	-	CASSGTGNQPQHF	TGTGCCAGCAGCGGTACAGGTAATCAGCCCCAGCATTTT
-	13	TRBV6-1	TRBJ1-3	-	CASQGLSGNTIYF	TGTGCCAGCCAGGGCCTCTCTGGAAACACCATATATTTT
-	14	TRBV30	TRBJ1-1	-	CALNNGQTNTEAFF	TGTGCCCTAAACAACGGGCAGACGAACACTGAAGCTTTCTTT
-	16	TRBV6-5	TRBJ1-2	-	CASSYSRNSGGYGYTF	TGTGCCAGCAGTTACTCTCGGAACAGCGGGGGCTATGGCTACACCTTC
TRBD2	15	TRBV10-3	TRBJ2-7	-	CAITLSGLAGSEQYF	TGTGCCATTACATTAAGTGGACTAGCGGGGTCCGAGCAGTACTTC
-	14	TRBV29-1	TRBJ1-2	-	CSVSPRVGGLAGTF	TGCAGCGTGAGCCCGAGGGTGGGGGGCTTGGCCGGCACCTTC
-	14	TRBV4-3	TRBJ1-2	-	CASSRWPGGYGYTF	TGCGCCAGCAGCCGGTGGCCGGGAGGCTATGGCTACACCTTC
-	13	TRBV10-1	TRBJ2-7	-	CASSESTAYEQYF	TGCGCCAGCAGTGAGTCAACGGCATACGAGCAGTACTTC
TRBD2	18	TRBV5-1	TRBJ2-4	-	CASSLVAAGERAKNIQYF	TGCGCCAGCAGCTTGGTTGCGGCGGGGGAGAGAGCCAAAAACATTCAGTACTTC
TRBD1	15	TRBV29-1	TRBJ2-1	-	CSVEESDRNYNEQFF	TGCAGCGTTGAAGAATCGGACAGGAACTACAATGAGCAGTTCTTC
-	14	TRBV19	TRBJ1-1	-	CASSIIRGNTEAFF	TGTGCCAGTAGTATAATTCGGGGGAACACTGAAGCTTTCTTT
-	14	TRBV9	TRBJ2-2	once	CASSVNQWTGELFF	TGTGCCAGCAGCGTGAACCAGTGGACCGGGGAGCTGTTTTTT
TRBD2	16	TRBV5-8	TRBJ2-2	-	CASSPGTSASTGELFF	TGTGCCAGCAGCCCCGGGACTAGCGCCTCCACCGGGGAGCTGTTTTTT
-	14	TRBV7-9	TRBJ2-5	-	CASSLVTTKETQYF	TGTGCCAGCAGCTTAGTGACTACGAAAGAGACCCAGTACTTC
-	13	TRBV11-2	TRBJ1-4	-	CASSRGPSGKLFF	TGTGCCAGCAGCCGGGGGCCTTCTGGAAAACTGTTTTTT
TRBD2	15	TRBV5-4	TRBJ2-7	-	CASSLGLAGEGEQYF	TGTGCCAGCAGCTTGGGGTTAGCGGGGGAGGGAGAGCAGTACTTC
-	13	TRBV6-1	TRBJ2-5	-	CASSFTYQETQYF	TGTGCCAGCAGTTTCACTTACCAAGAGACCCAGTACTTC
-	13	TRBV5-4	TRBJ1-2	-	CASTLRGTYGYTF	TGTGCCAGCACTCTAAGGGGGACCTATGGCTACACCTTC
-	14	TRBV5-1	TRBJ1-1	-	CASSLSSMNTEAFF	TGCGCCAGCAGCTTGTCAAGTATGAACACTGAAGCTTTCTTT
-	12	TRBV30	TRBJ2-5	-	CAWSEEQETQYF	TGTGCCTGGAGTGAGGAGCAAGAGACCCAGTACTTC
-	15	TRBV19	TRBJ2-5	-	CASSPSLVVAETQYF	TGTGCCAGTAGTCCCTCACTGGTAGTGGCAGAGACCCAGTACTTC
TRBD2	17	TRBV5-6	TRBJ2-3	-	CASSLASSSGYTDTQYF	TGTGCCAGCAGCTTGGCCAGTTCTAGCGGATACACAGATACGCAGTATTTT
-	13	TRBV18	TRBJ1-2	-	CASSQDSGAGYTF	TGTGCCAGCTCACAAGACTCAGGGGCTGGCTACACCTTC
-	15	TRBV27	TRBJ2-3	-	CASSLMGRPTDTQYF	TGTGCCAGCAGTTTAATGGGCAGGCCCACAGATACGCAGTATTTT
-	14	TRBV28	TRBJ1-2	-	CASSSQQGYYGYTF	TGTGCCAGCAGTTCCCAACAGGGCTACTATGGCTACACCTTC
TRBD1	16	TRBV7-2	TRBJ1-1	-	CASSSTGTGDYTEAFF	TGTGCCAGCAGCTCGACCGGGACAGGGGACTACACTGAAGCTTTCTTT
-	14	TRBV10-3	TRBJ2-7	-	CAISESSGTYEQYF	TGTGCCATCAGTGAGTCGAGTGGGACCTACGAGCAGTACTTC
TRBD1	13	TRBV12-5	TRBJ2-5	-	CASGRTGEETQYF	TGTGCTAGTGGGCGGACAGGGGAGGAGACCCAGTACTTC
-	15	TRBV19	TRBJ1-3	few	CASSRTWLGGNTIYF	TGTGCCAGTAGCCGAACATGGCTAGGTGGAAACACCATATATTTT
-	15	TRBV5-1	TRBJ1-4	-	CASSLGRGENEKLFF	TGCGCCAGCAGCTTGGGACGGGGGGAGAATGAAAAACTGTTTTTT
-	13	TRBV5-4	TRBJ1-5	few	CASSSDQAQPQHF	TGTGCCAGCAGCTCGGATCAGGCTCAGCCCCAGCATTTT
-	16	TRBV19	TRBJ2-3	-	CASSMLAGRGTDTQYF	TGTGCCAGTAGTATGCTGGCGGGACGTGGCACAGATACGCAGTATTTT
-	11	TRBV10-3	TRBJ2-7	-	CAIRQGYEQYF	TGTGCCATCAGGCAGGGCTACGAGCAGTACTTC
TRBD1	14	TRBV2	TRBJ2-7	once	CASSSQDRGGEQYF	TGTGCCAGCAGTTCCCAGGACAGGGGTGGAGAGCAGTACTTC
-	18	TRBV10-2	TRBJ1-2	-	CASTDAPLRRWGNYGYTF	TGCGCCAGCACCGACGCTCCCCTTAGACGGTGGGGCAACTATGGCTACACCTTC
-	13	TRBV10-2	TRBJ1-4	-	CASSEPTNEKLFF	TGCGCCAGCAGTGAACCGACTAATGAAAAACTGTTTTTT
TRBD1	16	TRBV9	TRBJ1-2	-	CASSVALRQGRDGYTF	TGTGCCAGCAGCGTAGCCCTCCGACAGGGGCGGGATGGCTACACCTTC
TRBD2	13	TRBV6-1	TRBJ2-7	-	CASLSGSLTEQYF	TGTGCCAGTCTTAGCGGGAGCTTAACCGAGCAGTACTTC
-	13	TRBV6-5	TRBJ1-1	-	CASSPKTGLEAFF	TGTGCCAGCAGTCCCAAGACAGGCCTTGAAGCTTTCTTT
-	15	TRBV10-1	TRBJ2-3	-	CASSEAGASTDTQYF	TGCGCCAGCAGTGAGGCGGGGGCCAGCACAGATACGCAGTATTTT
TRBD1	16	TRBV7-8	TRBJ2-4	-	CASSLGDREAKNIQYF	TGTGCCAGCAGCTTAGGGGACAGGGAGGCCAAAAACATTCAGTACTTC
TRBD1	13	TRBV28	TRBJ2-3	-	CASSSSGTGTQYF	TGTGCCAGCAGTTCCTCCGGGACAGGAACGCAGTATTTT
-	16	TRBV13	TRBJ2-1	-	CASTSRGEGSYNEQFF	TGTGCCAGCACTTCTAGGGGGGAGGGGTCCTACAATGAGCAGTTCTTC